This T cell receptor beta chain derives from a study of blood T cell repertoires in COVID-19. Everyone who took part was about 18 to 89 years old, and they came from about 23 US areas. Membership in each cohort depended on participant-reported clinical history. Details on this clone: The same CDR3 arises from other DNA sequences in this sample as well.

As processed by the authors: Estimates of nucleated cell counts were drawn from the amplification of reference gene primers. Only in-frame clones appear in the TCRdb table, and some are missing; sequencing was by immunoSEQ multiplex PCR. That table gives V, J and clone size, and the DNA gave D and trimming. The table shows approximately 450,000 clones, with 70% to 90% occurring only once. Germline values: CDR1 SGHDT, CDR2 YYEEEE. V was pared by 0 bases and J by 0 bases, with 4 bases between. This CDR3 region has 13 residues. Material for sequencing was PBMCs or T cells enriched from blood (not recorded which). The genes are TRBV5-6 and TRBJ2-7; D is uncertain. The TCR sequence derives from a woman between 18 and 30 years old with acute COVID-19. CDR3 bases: TGTGCCAGCAGCTTGGGGAGCTCCTACGAGCAGTACTTC. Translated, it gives CASSLGSSYEQYF. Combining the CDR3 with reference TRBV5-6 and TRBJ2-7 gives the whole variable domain DAGVTQSPTHLIKTRGQQVTLRCSPKSGHDTVSWYQQALGQGPQFIFQYYEEEERQRGNFPDRFSGHQFPNYSSELNVNALLLGDSALYLCASSLGSSYEQYFGPGTRLTVT.